This entry is about one T cell receptor (beta chain). The source of the sample is a study of blood T cell repertoires in COVID-19. Study-wide context: Acute and convalescent COVID-19 specimens originated in the United States, Italy and Spain.

V trimming: 5 bases; J trimming: 8 bases; junction bases outside the gene matches: 6. This CDR3 spans 13 amino acids. In the source study's methods: Nucleated cell number was recorded as an estimate derived from reference gene primer amplification. Data came from immunoSEQ multiplex PCR; TCRdb stores just in-frame clones and leaves some out. The V and J calls and clone size were taken over from that table, and D and trimming were inferred from the DNA. The sample contains tens of thousands of clones, about 83% of which appear only once. The TCR comes from a man in his forties with acute or convalescent COVID-19. The chain recombines TRBV12-3 or TRBV12-4 with TRBJ2-1; 7 bases map to TRBD1. Sequencing was done on a sample of peripheral blood. CDR3 DNA: TGTGCCAGCAGTAAGGAGACAGGGCATGAGCAGTTCTTC. Protein: CASSKETGHEQFF.